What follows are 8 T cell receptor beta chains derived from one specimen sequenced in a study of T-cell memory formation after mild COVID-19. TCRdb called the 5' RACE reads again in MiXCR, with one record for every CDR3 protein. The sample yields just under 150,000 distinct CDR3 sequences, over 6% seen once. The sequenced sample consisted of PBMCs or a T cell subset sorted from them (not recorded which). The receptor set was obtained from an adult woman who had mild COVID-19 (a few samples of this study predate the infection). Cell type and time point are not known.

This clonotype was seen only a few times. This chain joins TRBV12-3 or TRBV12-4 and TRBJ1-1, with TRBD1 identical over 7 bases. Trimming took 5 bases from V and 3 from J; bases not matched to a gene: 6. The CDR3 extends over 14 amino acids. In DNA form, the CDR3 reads TGTGCCAGCAGTCCCCGGACAGGCCACACTGAAGCTTTCTTT. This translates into CASSPRTGHTEAFF.

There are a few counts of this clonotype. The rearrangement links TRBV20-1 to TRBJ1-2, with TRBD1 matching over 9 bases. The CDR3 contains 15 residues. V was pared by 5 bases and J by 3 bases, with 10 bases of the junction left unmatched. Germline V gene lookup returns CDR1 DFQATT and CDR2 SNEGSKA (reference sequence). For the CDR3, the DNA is TGCAGTGCTGGAAGACAGGGGGGTTTTGACTATGGCTACACCTTC. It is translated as CSAGRQGGFDYGYTF.

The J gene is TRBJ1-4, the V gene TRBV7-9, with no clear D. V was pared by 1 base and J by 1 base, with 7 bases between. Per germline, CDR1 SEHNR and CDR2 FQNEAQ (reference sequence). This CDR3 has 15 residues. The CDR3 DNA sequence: TGTGCCAGCAGCTTAGGAGGGAAAACTAATGAAAAACTGTTTTTT. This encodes CASSLGGKTNEKLFF.

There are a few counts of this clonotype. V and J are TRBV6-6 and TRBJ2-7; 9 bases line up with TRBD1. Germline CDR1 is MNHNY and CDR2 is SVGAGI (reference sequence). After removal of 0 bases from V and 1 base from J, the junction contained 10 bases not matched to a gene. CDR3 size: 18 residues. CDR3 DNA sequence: TGTGCCAGCAGTTACTCGGCGATCGGGGGGACAGGGTCCTACGAGCAGTACTTC. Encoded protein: CASSYSAIGGTGSYEQYF.

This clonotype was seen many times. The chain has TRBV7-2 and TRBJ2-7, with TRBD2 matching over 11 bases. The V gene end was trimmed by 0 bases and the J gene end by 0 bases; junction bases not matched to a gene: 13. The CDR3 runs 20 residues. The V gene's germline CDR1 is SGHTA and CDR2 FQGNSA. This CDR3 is CASSLALGLAEPSGSYEQYF. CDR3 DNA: TGTGCCAGCAGCTTAGCCCTGGGACTAGCGGAGCCCTCTGGCTCCTACGAGCAGTACTTC.

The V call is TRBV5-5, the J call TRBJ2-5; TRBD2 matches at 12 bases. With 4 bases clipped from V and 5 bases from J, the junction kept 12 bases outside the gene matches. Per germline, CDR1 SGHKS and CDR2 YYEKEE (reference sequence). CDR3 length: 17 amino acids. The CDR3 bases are TGTGCCAGCAGCGAAACCCCTAGCGGGGGGGCTGGGGAGACCCAGTACTTC. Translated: CASSETPSGGAGETQYF.

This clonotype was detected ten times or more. CDR3 residues: CASSRQENTEAFF. CDR3 coding DNA: TGTGCCAGCAGCCGCCAAGAGAACACTGAAGCTTTCTTT. V and J are TRBV3-1 and TRBJ1-1; D remains ambiguous. CDR3 length equals 13 residues. With 4 bases removed from V and 1 base from J, the gap between germline ends came to 7 bases. Germline values: CDR1 LGHDT, CDR2 YNNKEL (reference sequence).

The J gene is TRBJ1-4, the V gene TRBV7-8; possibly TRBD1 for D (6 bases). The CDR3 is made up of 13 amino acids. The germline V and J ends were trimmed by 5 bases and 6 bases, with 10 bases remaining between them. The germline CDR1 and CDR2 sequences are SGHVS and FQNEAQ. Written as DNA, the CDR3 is TGTGCCAGCAGCCCCCGGACAGATGAAAAACTGTTTTTT. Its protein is CASSPRTDEKLFF.